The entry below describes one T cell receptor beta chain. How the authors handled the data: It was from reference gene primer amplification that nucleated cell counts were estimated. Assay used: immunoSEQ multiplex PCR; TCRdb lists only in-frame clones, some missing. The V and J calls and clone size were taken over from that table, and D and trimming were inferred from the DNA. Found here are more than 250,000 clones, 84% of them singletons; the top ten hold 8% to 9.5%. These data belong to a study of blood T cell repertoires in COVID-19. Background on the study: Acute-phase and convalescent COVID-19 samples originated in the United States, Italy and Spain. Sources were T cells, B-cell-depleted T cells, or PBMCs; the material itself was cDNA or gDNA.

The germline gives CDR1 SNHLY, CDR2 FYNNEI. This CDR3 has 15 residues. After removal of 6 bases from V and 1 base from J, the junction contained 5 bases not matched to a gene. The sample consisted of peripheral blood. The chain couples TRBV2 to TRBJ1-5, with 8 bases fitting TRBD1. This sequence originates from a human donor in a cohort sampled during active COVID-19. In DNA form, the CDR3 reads TGTGCCAGCAGGGACAGGGTAGGGAGCAATCAGCCCCAGCATTTT. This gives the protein CASRDRVGSNQPQHF.